This T cell receptor beta chain originates from a study of T cells in Graves' hyperthyroidism and ophthalmopathy. Study-level results: Ophthalmopathy got predicted by the model a median approximately six months before its onset.

To note about this clonotype: Its specificity is unknown.

RNA transcripts were the template for amplifying TCR beta CDR3 regions. The primer set for the first-round RT-PCR of the TCR CDR3 was HTBI. MiXCR, applied by TCRdb to the multiplex PCR reads, yields one record per CDR3 protein. This table has fewer than 650,000 distinct CDR3 sequences, 14% appearing once. It was considered stable Graves' hyperthyroidism when ophthalmopathy did not progress within 18 months. Fresh 10 ml peripheral blood yielded PBMCs. The TCR was taken from a middle-aged woman with Graves' hyperthyroidism. Sequencing was performed on blood.

The CDR3 spells CATSRDHDRFVSFF. For the CDR3, the DNA is TGTGCCACCAGCAGAGATCACGACCGATTTGTATCTTTCTTT. The V gene is TRBV15, the J gene TRBJ1-1; D call uncertain. Deletions cut 0 bases from V and 12 bases from J, with 17 bases between. The length of the CDR3 is 14 residues. Per germline, CDR1 LNHNV and CDR2 YYDKDF (reference sequence).